What follows are 32 T cell receptor beta chains derived from one specimen sequenced in a study of cytomegalovirus exposure and HLA in healthy donors. Vbeta (60) and Jbeta (13) primers were used in the PCR. Only in-frame clones appear in the TCRdb table, and some are missing; sequencing was by immunoSEQ multiplex PCR. The sample shows over 150,000 clones, approximately 77% of them seen only once. Sequenced input: PBMCs. The receptors come from a male donor in good health and CMV-seropositive.

This clone showed up just a few times. V is TRBV5-1 and J is TRBJ2-3; a possible D gene is TRBD2 (6 bases). Trimming pared 0 bases from V and 6 bases from J, leaving 11 bases between. The CDR3 totals 14 residues. In germline, CDR1 is SGHRS, CDR2 YFSETQ. The CDR3 loop is CASSLEYGGDTQYF. The DNA of the CDR3 is TGCGCCAGCAGCTTGGAGTATGGGGGGGATACGCAGTATTTT.

This sequence joins TRBV7-9 and TRBJ1-2; 9 nucleotides align to TRBD1. The trim removed 5 bases at V and 6 bases at J, leaving 10 bases unmatched. The CDR3 runs 15 residues. Germline loops: CDR1 SEHNR, CDR2 FQNEAQ (reference sequence). The CDR3 protein is CASSPDRGSKNGYTF. Here the CDR3 DNA reads TGTGCCAGCAGCCCCGACAGGGGGAGTAAAAATGGCTACACCTTC.

This clone was recorded a few times. This rearrangement joins TRBV6-5 to TRBJ1-2; 7 bases align to TRBD1. With V trimmed by 6 bases and J by 3 bases, 10 bases remained unmatched. CDR1 and CDR2 (germline): MNHEY, SVGAGI. CDR3 length equals 15 residues. The CDR3 protein is CASSLAWTGDYGYTF. CDR3 in DNA: TGTGCCAGCAGCCTAGCTTGGACAGGAGACTATGGCTACACCTTC.

This rearrangement joins TRBV4-2 to TRBJ1-1; no clear D gene. This CDR3 comprises 16 residues. Germline assignment: CDR1 LGHNA and CDR2 YNFKEQ. Trimming cost V 1 base and J 1 base, with 13 bases left between them. DNA of the CDR3: TGTGCCAGCAGCCAAGGCTCTCAAAGAGGGAACACTGAAGCTTTCTTT. Protein product: CASSQGSQRGNTEAFF.

V usage is TRBV5-4 and J usage is TRBJ1-2, with a tentative D call TRBD1 (6 bases). V gave up 1 base and J gave up 4 bases, with 17 bases separating them. Germline V gene sequence: CDR1 SGHNT, CDR2 YYREEE (reference sequence). The CDR3 extends over 16 amino acids. The CDR3 spells CASSLLGRGGPYGYTF. CDR3 DNA sequence: TGTGCCAGCAGCTTGTTGGGCCGGGGGGGGCCCTATGGCTACACCTTC.

This sequence joins TRBV30 and TRBJ1-6; perhaps TRBD1 as D (6 bases). CDR1 GTSNPN and CDR2 SVGIG come from the germline V gene (reference sequence). The CDR3 is 14 residues long. Trimming left V 3 bases short and J 6 bases short, with 12 bases between. Written as DNA, the CDR3 is TGTGCCTGGAGCCTGACAGGAATTAATTCACCCCTCCACTTT. Translation gives CAWSLTGINSPLHF. The full variable domain, rest sourced from reference TRBV30 and TRBJ1-6, is SQTIHQWPATLVQPVGSPLSLECTVEGTSNPNLYWYRQAAGRGLQLLFYSVGIGQISSEVPQNLSASRPQDRQFILSSKKLLLSDSGFYLCAWSLTGINSPLHFGNGTRLTVT.

The CDR3 nucleotides are TGTGCCAGCGCTTCTCCCGGAGGGACAGCCTATGGCTACACCTTC. It codes for CASASPGGTAYGYTF. The chain uses TRBV27 and TRBJ1-2; TRBD1 aligns across 7 bases. The V gene end was trimmed by 8 bases and the J gene end by 4 bases; junction bases not matched to a gene: 13. Germline CDR1 is MNHEY and CDR2 is SMNVEV (reference sequence). This CDR3 is 15 amino acids long.

The genes are TRBV15 and TRBJ2-5, with unresolved D. Germline V lookup: CDR1 LNHNV, CDR2 YYDKDF (reference sequence). This CDR3 has 10 amino acids. V lost 8 bases, J lost 7 bases, and 8 bases lay in between. The CDR3 DNA reads TGTGCCACCGGGCGTGGGACCCAGTACTTC. Its translation: CATGRGTQYF.

This CDR3 reads CASSRLGGNTIYF. The CDR3 DNA sequence: TGTGCCAGCAGCAGACTAGGCGGAAACACCATATATTTT. The chain couples TRBV7-9 to TRBJ1-3; no clear D gene. V was shortened by 5 bases and J by 4 bases, with 9 bases between the two germline ends. The length of the CDR3 is 13 residues. Per germline, CDR1 SEHNR and CDR2 FQNEAQ (reference sequence).

The chain uses TRBV13 and TRBJ2-3, with D uncertain. The germline V and J ends were trimmed by 4 bases and 6 bases, with 17 bases remaining between them. The CDR3 runs to 15 residues. CDR1 and CDR2 from the germline V gene are PRHDT and FYEKMQ (reference sequence). The CDR3 region has the DNA TGTGCCAGCAGCTCACGCCCGGCCACGAGGGATACGCAGTATTTT. Residues: CASSSRPATRDTQYF.

The V and J genes are TRBV2 and TRBJ2-7; 7 nucleotides agree with TRBD1. This CDR3 spans 14 amino acids. The junction had 9 bases not matched to a gene; V was cut back by 5 bases and J by 5 bases. CDR1 and CDR2 from the germline V gene are SNHLY and FYNNEI. CDR3 in amino acids: CASSTPTGMDEQYF. The CDR3 region has the DNA TGTGCCAGCAGTACACCGACAGGGATGGACGAGCAGTACTTC.

The chain uses TRBV5-1 and TRBJ2-3; 8 bases are a match to TRBD2. The ends lost 7 bases at V and 2 bases at J; junction bases unmatched: 12. The CDR3 contains 16 residues. CDR1 is SGHRS and CDR2 is YFSETQ in the germline V gene. DNA for the CDR3: TGCGCCAGCGGACCCCTGGAGCGGGGGTACACAGATACGCAGTATTTT. Translating gives CASGPLERGYTDTQYF.

The chain's CDR3 is CASSVAAADSGANVLTF. CDR3 nucleotide sequence: TGTGCCAGCAGCGTAGCTGCTGCGGACTCTGGGGCCAACGTCCTGACTTTC. The rearrangement links TRBV9 to TRBJ2-6; D remains ambiguous. Germline CDR1 reads SGDLS; CDR2 reads YYNGEE. Trimming removed 0 bases at V and 0 bases at J, with 10 bases between. This CDR3 has 17 amino acids.

This clone has only a few counts. CDR3 bases: TGCGCCAGCAGCCAAGTGTGGGGCAGCTCCTACGAGCAGTACTTC. This sequence encodes CASSQVWGSSYEQYF. This chain connects TRBV4-3 to TRBJ2-7, with D tentatively TRBD1 (5 bases). V lost 1 base, J lost 0 bases, and 10 bases lay in between. The CDR3 is made up of 15 amino acids. Germline lookup yields CDR1 LGHNA and CDR2 YSLEER.

This chain uses TRBV5-1 with TRBJ1-2, with 7 positions matching TRBD1. This CDR3 is built from 13 residues. Trimming took 0 bases from V and 7 from J; bases not matched to a gene: 3. The germline V gene has CDR1 SGHRS and CDR2 YFSETQ. CDR3 bases: TGCGCCAGCAGCTTGGAGGGGGCACGTGGCTACACCTTC. Translated, it gives CASSLEGARGYTF.

This CDR3 reads CASSPGPSYEQYF. DNA for the CDR3: TGTGCCAGCAGCCCTGGGCCTTCCTACGAGCAGTACTTC. The rearrangement links TRBV7-3 to TRBJ2-7; D gene unclear. CDR1 and CDR2 (germline): SGHTA, FQGTGA. Trimming took 5 bases from V and 1 from J, leaving 9 bases between them. This CDR3 has 13 amino acids.

The chain employs TRBV5-1 and TRBJ2-5; D might be TRBD1 (6 bases). Near its end, the DNA agrees better with TRBJ2-7, so the J call may be wrong. The CDR3 has 17 residues. Germline CDR1 and CDR2: SGHRS and YFSETQ. This CDR3 reads CASSLGHRDKKAGEQYF. The CDR3 DNA sequence: TGCGCCAGCAGCTTGGGTCACCGGGACAAAAAAGCAGGCGAGCAGTACTTC.

This chain links TRBV5-1 with TRBJ2-7; D perhaps matches TRBD2 (7 bases). The V and J ends lost 0 bases and 2 bases respectively, with 15 bases between them. Germline CDR1 SGHRS, CDR2 YFSETQ. The CDR3 runs to 16 residues. The chain's CDR3 is CASSLVSGAGAYEQYF. DNA of the CDR3: TGCGCCAGCAGCTTGGTATCAGGGGCGGGGGCCTACGAGCAGTACTTC.

The rearrangement uses TRBV7-8 and TRBJ1-2; D is perhaps TRBD1 (6 bases). V lost 2 bases and J 4 bases, leaving 29 bases between the germline ends. Germline V gives CDR1 SGHVS, CDR2 FQNEAQ. This CDR3 has 20 amino acids. CDR3 protein: CASSLSRVYFDRRPSYGYTF. DNA for the CDR3: TGTGCCAGCAGCTTATCCCGAGTTTACTTCGACAGGAGACCTTCCTATGGCTACACCTTC.

This clone has just one count. This chain uses TRBV20-1 with TRBJ2-5; D unresolved. V was trimmed by 7 bases and J by 5 bases, leaving 8 bases between them. The germline V gene encodes CDR1 DFQATT and CDR2 SNEGSKA (reference sequence). The CDR3 consists of 10 residues. The CDR3 nucleotides read TGCAGTGTTGAGGAGGAGACCCAGTACTTC. Its translation: CSVEEETQYF.

This clone occurred a few times. V is TRBV10-1 and J is TRBJ2-5, with a tentative D call TRBD1 (5 bases). The CDR3 is 13 residues long. Trimming removed 9 bases from V and 4 bases from J, with 15 bases in between. The V gene's germline CDR1 is WNHNN and CDR2 SYGVQD (reference sequence). The DNA of the CDR3 is TGCGCCAGTACTGACAGACTCGGAGAGACCCAGTACTTC. Its protein is CASTDRLGETQYF.

The chain joins TRBV7-2 to TRBJ2-3; 12 positions agree with TRBD2. The CDR3 is 17 residues long. Per germline, CDR1 SGHTA and CDR2 FQGNSA. The trim removed 5 bases at V and 6 bases at J, leaving 12 bases unmatched. CDR3 sequence reads: CASSPESSGGGGDTQYF. The CDR3 DNA sequence: TGTGCCAGCAGCCCGGAATCTAGCGGGGGGGGAGGGGATACGCAGTATTTT.

This clone was seen a few times. The chain joins TRBV30 to TRBJ2-7; D is unresolved. Trimming shortened V by 1 base and J by 3 bases, and 10 bases separated the two germline ends. Germline V gene lookup returns CDR1 GTSNPN and CDR2 SVGIG (reference sequence). The CDR3 sequence is 13 residues long. The CDR3 is CAWSGSENYEQYF. DNA for the CDR3: TGTGCCTGGAGTGGGAGCGAGAACTACGAGCAGTACTTC.

The rearrangement links TRBV6-5 to TRBJ2-5; D is unclear. The better agreement between TRBJ2-7 and the DNA end casts doubt on the J call. The length of the CDR3 is 15 residues. CDR1 and CDR2 (germline): MNHEY, SVGAGI. This CDR3 reads CASSYYSLSSYEQYF. CDR3 nucleotide sequence: TGTGCCAGCAGTTACTACAGTCTGAGCTCCTACGAGCAGTACTTC.

This clone occurred once. The chain couples TRBV2 to TRBJ2-7, with TRBD1 matching over 11 bases. CDR1 and CDR2 from the germline V gene are SNHLY and FYNNEI. This CDR3 has 14 amino acids. Trimming removed 4 bases from V and 6 bases from J; junction bases left unmatched: 5. DNA for the CDR3: TGTGCCAGCAGTGTTGGACAGGGGGCGCGCGAGCAGTACTTC. It translates to CASSVGQGAREQYF.

This chain joins TRBV14 and TRBJ1-2; D call uncertain. Trimming removed 4 bases at V and 4 bases at J, with 13 bases between. Per germline, CDR1 SGHDN and CDR2 FVKESK. The CDR3 runs 14 residues. In DNA, the CDR3 is TGTGCCAGCAGCCCACTAAACGCGTTCTATGGCTACACCTTC. Translation gives CASSPLNAFYGYTF.

The chain couples TRBV15 to TRBJ1-4; no reliable D call. The CDR3 spans 14 residues. V lost 1 base and J 11 bases, leaving 14 bases between the germline ends. Per germline, CDR1 LNHNV and CDR2 YYDKDF (reference sequence). DNA for the CDR3: TGTGCCACCAGCAGAGGAGGGTCGGAGAGGAAACTGTTTTTT. This encodes CATSRGGSERKLFF.

Here the CDR3 reads CASSLLGGASYNEQFF. CDR3 nucleotides: TGTGCCAGCAGCTTACTCGGGGGGGCTTCCTACAATGAGCAGTTCTTC. The chain employs TRBV7-2 and TRBJ2-1, with 8 bases fitting TRBD2. The trim removed 2 bases at V and 1 base at J, leaving 4 bases unmatched. Germline V CDR1 and CDR2: SGHTA, FQGNSA. The CDR3 consists of 16 residues.

J is TRBJ1-6 and V is TRBV30; D unresolved. Germline CDR1 is GTSNPN and CDR2 is SVGIG (reference sequence). This CDR3 is 11 amino acids long. Trimming removed 8 bases from V and 9 bases from J, with 11 bases in between. Here the CDR3 reads CARREGSPLHF. CDR3 DNA sequence: TGTGCCCGGCGCGAGGGTTCACCCCTCCACTTT.

The gene calls are TRBV5-1 and TRBJ1-2; 10 bases fit TRBD1. In germline, CDR1 is SGHRS, CDR2 YFSETQ. The V and J ends lost 3 bases and 8 bases, in that order; junction bases with no gene match: 7. This CDR3 has 14 amino acids. As DNA, the CDR3 is TGCGCCAGCAGCTCGGACAGGGGGGTAGAAGGCTACACCTTC. Amino acids: CASSSDRGVEGYTF.

This chain uses TRBV4-3 with TRBJ1-2, with 12 bases fitting TRBD1. J was trimmed by 5 bases and V by 0 bases; bases with no gene match: 7. Germline assignment: CDR1 LGHNA and CDR2 YSLEER. This CDR3 is 17 amino acids long. The CDR3 nucleotides are TGCGCCAGCAGCCAAGATGGGGGGACAGGGGGCAAGTATGGCTACACCTTC. This translates into CASSQDGGTGGKYGYTF.

The chain employs TRBV5-1 and TRBJ1-2, with 8 bases fitting TRBD1. The length of the CDR3 is 17 residues. CDR1 and CDR2 from the germline V gene are SGHRS and YFSETQ. Trimming at V came to 4 bases and at J to 8 bases, leaving 19 bases not matched to a gene. Here the CDR3 DNA reads TGCGCCAGCAGCCCCGGACAGGGAAGGGCCCCCCTCGTAGGCTACACCTTC. It is translated as CASSPGQGRAPLVGYTF.